This T cell receptor (beta chain) was identified during a study of blood T cell repertoires in COVID-19. In the authors' methods: Reference gene primers were amplified, and this amplification served to estimate nucleated cell counts. Assay: immunoSEQ multiplex PCR; the TCRdb copy retains only in-frame clones and omits some. From that table come the V and J calls and clone size; the DNA was used to work out D and trimming. Among around 220,000 clones listed, 70% to 90% were seen once. CDR3 length: 19 amino acids. The chain uses TRBV21-1 and TRBJ1-5; the table's TRBD1 call for D was not verified on the DNA. TRBV21-1 is recorded as a pseudogene. The source is a woman in her forties or fifties with COVID-19, enrolled during active disease. Sample: peripheral blood. The CDR3, as DNA: TGTGCCAGCAGCAAAACGCCGGGACAGGTCCTAAATAGCAATCAGCCCCAGCATTTT. Protein: CASSKTPGQVLNSNQPQHF.